These 26 T cell receptor beta chains share one sample of origin, sequenced in a study of OX40 agonist ivuxolimab in advanced cancers. The data were produced by immunoSEQ multiplex PCR, yet TCRdb's version contains in-frame clones alone and is incomplete. The sample has about 32,000 clones; 70% to 85% are singletons. Source: CD4+ or CD8+ T cells sorted from blood, taken in a trial of the OX40 agonist ivuxolimab. The source of these receptors is an adult with an advanced solid tumor such as melanoma, head and neck, liver or kidney cancer.

The J gene is TRBJ1-2, the V gene TRBV21-1. TRBV21-1 is a recognized pseudogene. This CDR3 is 15 amino acids long. As DNA, the CDR3 is TGTGCCAGCAGCTTGGAGTCCTGGGTTCGCGATGGCTACACCTTC. Amino acids: CASSLESWVRDGYTF.

This clone was recorded only once. V is TRBV19 and J is TRBJ1-4; the D is unclear. From germline, CDR1 is LNHDA and CDR2 SQIVND (reference sequence). V was pared by 4 bases and J by 8 bases, with 11 bases between. This CDR3 spans 13 amino acids. The CDR3 spells CASSTTKGEKLFF. In DNA, the CDR3 is TGTGCCAGTAGTACGACAAAAGGAGAAAAACTGTTTTTT.

The chain is built from TRBV4-1 and TRBJ2-7; D gene uncertain. Trimming shortened V by 0 bases and J by 5 bases, and 8 bases separated the two germline ends. In germline, CDR1 is MGHRA, CDR2 YSYEKL. The CDR3 loop spans 13 amino acids. For the CDR3, the DNA is TGCGCCAGCAGCCAAGATAGACCGAACGAGCAGTACGTC. This sequence encodes CASSQDRPNEQYV.

Regarding this clone: Relative to the germline gene, one junction end is altered; a read error may explain this. Other DNA sequences within the sample encode an identical CDR3. The chain recombines TRBV11-1 with TRBJ2-7; D unresolved. The length of the CDR3 is 12 residues. CDR1 is SGHAT and CDR2 is FQDESV in the germline V gene (reference sequence). The CDR3 DNA reads TGTGCCAGCAGTACCGGGTCCCCCGAGCAGTACTTT. Translating gives CASSTGSPEQYF. The full variable domain, its missing parts supplied by reference TRBV11-1 and TRBJ2-7, is EAEVAQSPRYKITEKSQAVAFWCDPISGHATLYWYRQILGQGPELLVQFQDESVVDDSQLPKDRFSAERLKGVDSTLKIQPAELGDSAMYLCASSTGSPEQYFGPGTRLTVT.

The chain carries TRBV21-1 and TRBJ2-3. TRBV21-1 constitutes a pseudogene. The CDR3 totals 15 residues. CDR3 region: CASPCQARESDTQYF. The CDR3, as DNA: TGTGCCAGCCCCTGTCAGGCCAGGGAGTCAGATACGCAGTATTTT.

V is TRBV4-1 and J is TRBJ2-7; D not resolved. Germline CDR1 reads MGHRA; CDR2 reads YSYEKL. V lost 1 base and J 5 bases, leaving 15 bases between the germline ends. The CDR3 loop spans 15 amino acids. The CDR3 DNA is TGCGCCAGCAGCCAAGTGATCGAGCCTTGGAACGAGCAGTACTTC. This encodes CASSQVIEPWNEQYF.

The J gene is TRBJ1-1, the V gene TRBV12-5; D unresolved. The CDR3 is 15 residues long. Per the germline V gene, CDR1 is LGHNT and CDR2 is FRNRAP. V was pared by 0 bases and J by 2 bases, with 10 bases between. The DNA for the CDR3 is TGTGCTAGTGGTTTGGTCCTTAACAGCAACACTGAAGCTTTCTTT. This sequence encodes CASGLVLNSNTEAFF.

This clone has just one count. The genes are TRBV15 and TRBJ2-2; D might be TRBD1 or TRBD2, each matching 5 bases. The V gene's germline CDR1 is LNHNV and CDR2 YYDKDF (reference sequence). The V end was cut by 0 bases, the J end by 9 bases, with 11 bases between. The CDR3 runs 14 residues. Here the CDR3 reads CATSRDRGVRELFF. The CDR3 nucleotides read TGTGCCACCAGCAGAGATCGAGGGGTTCGGGAGCTGTTTTTT.

J is TRBJ2-7 and V is TRBV5-1, with D maybe TRBD1 (6 bases). From germline, CDR1 is SGHRS and CDR2 YFSETQ. V lost 0 bases to trimming and J lost 2 bases, with 9 bases between them. This CDR3 is 14 amino acids long. The CDR3 nucleotides read TGCGCCAGCAGCTTGGAGACAGGCCCCTACGAGCAGTACTTC. Translating it yields CASSLETGPYEQYF.

The chain combines TRBV7-7 with TRBJ2-5; 11 bases map to TRBD2. This CDR3 has 16 amino acids. V trimming: 3 bases; J trimming: 5 bases; junction bases outside the gene matches: 8. Germline CDR1 SSHAT, CDR2 FNYEAQ (reference sequence). The CDR3 loop reads CASSLSPSGGPETQYF. CDR3 in DNA: TGTGCCAGCAGCTTGAGTCCTAGCGGGGGGCCTGAGACCCAGTACTTC.

J is TRBJ1-4 and V is TRBV6-1; the D is unclear. V lost 7 bases and J lost 0, with 9 bases in between. The V gene's germline CDR1 is MNHNS and CDR2 SASEGT. This CDR3 has 14 residues. The CDR3 spells CASTLGATNEKLFF. The CDR3 DNA reads TGTGCCAGCACCCTGGGAGCAACTAATGAAAAACTGTTTTTT.

The V call is TRBV6-5, the J call TRBJ1-4; D might be TRBD1 (6 bases). With 10 bases removed from V and 10 bases from J, the gap between germline ends came to 16 bases. Germline V gene lookup returns CDR1 MNHEY and CDR2 SVGAGI. The CDR3 consists of 12 residues. The CDR3 DNA sequence: TGTGCCACCATCGGAGTACAGGGAAAACTGTTTTTT. Its translation is CATIGVQGKLFF.

The chain couples TRBV19 to TRBJ2-1; tentatively, D is TRBD1 (5 bases). Germline V gene data show CDR1 as LNHDA and CDR2 as SQIVND (reference sequence). V lost 4 bases and J lost 1, with 8 bases in between. CDR3 length: 14 residues. DNA for the CDR3: TGTGCCAGTAGTAATCAGGGATCCTACAATGAGCAGTTCTTC. It encodes CASSNQGSYNEQFF.

V gene TRBV19 combines with J gene TRBJ2-4; the D call may be TRBD1 or TRBD2 (6 bases each). Germline loops: CDR1 LNHDA, CDR2 SQIVND (reference sequence). The V end lost 7 bases, the J end lost 7 bases, and 17 bases lay between the germline ends. CDR3 length: 14 residues. The CDR3 nucleotides are TGTGCCAGTATGAATTCGGGGGCTGGGAACATTCAGTACTTC. This translates into CASMNSGAGNIQYF.

The V gene is TRBV5-1, the J gene TRBJ1-5; D unclear. Per the germline V gene, CDR1 is SGHRS and CDR2 is YFSETQ. The ends were cut back, 5 bases at V and 3 bases at J, with 12 bases in the middle. This CDR3 contains 14 residues. The CDR3 protein is CASSSGVFNQPQHF. DNA for the CDR3: TGCGCCAGCAGTTCCGGGGTATTCAATCAGCCCCAGCATTTT.

This chain connects TRBV5-1 to TRBJ1-1; D may be TRBD1 (5 bases). Germline lookup yields CDR1 SGHRS and CDR2 YFSETQ. The CDR3 has 13 amino acids. The V and J ends lost 6 bases and 1 base respectively, with 10 bases between them. CDR3 nucleotides: TGCGCCAGCAAGGGGCAGGGGAACACTGAAGCTTTCTTT. This encodes CASKGQGNTEAFF.

This sequence joins TRBV9 and TRBJ2-2, with D unresolved. Germline V gene sequence: CDR1 SGDLS, CDR2 YYNGEE. V was pared by 0 bases and J by 8 bases, with 14 bases between. The CDR3 length is 15 residues. The CDR3 nucleotides read TGTGCCAGCAGCGTAGAAGCCGTCCCCTCGGGGGAGCTGTTTTTT. Its translation: CASSVEAVPSGELFF.

The CDR3: CASSPHGGGYGYTF. The CDR3 DNA sequence: TGTGCCAGCAGTCCGCACGGGGGTGGTTATGGCTACACCTTC. J is TRBJ1-2 and V is TRBV25-1, with a tentative D call TRBD1 (5 bases). The CDR3 is 14 amino acids. Trimming cost V 5 bases and J 5 bases, with 15 bases left between them. Germline lookup yields CDR1 MGHDK and CDR2 SYGVNS.

The J gene is TRBJ2-1, the V gene TRBV5-6; D not certain. The CDR3 contains 13 residues. Trimming left V 4 bases short and J 12 bases short, with 17 bases between. The germline V gene has CDR1 SGHDT and CDR2 YYEEEE. Written as DNA, the CDR3 is TGTGCCAGCAGCCAGGACCGCCCAAGTACGCAGTTCTTC. This codes for CASSQDRPSTQFF.

This chain connects TRBV11-2 to TRBJ1-1, with D unresolved. From germline, CDR1 is SGHAT and CDR2 FQNNGV. Trimming cost V 1 base and J 0 bases, with 6 bases left between them. The CDR3 consists of 14 residues. As DNA, the CDR3 is TGTGCCAGCAGCTTAGGGTTGGTGAACACTGAAGCTTTCTTT. Translation gives CASSLGLVNTEAFF. The variable domain in full, with the rest retrieved from reference TRBV11-2 and TRBJ1-1, is EAGVAQSPRYKIIEKRQSVAFWCNPISGHATLYWYQQILGQGPKLLIQFQNNGVVDDSQLPKDRFSAERLKGVDSTLKIQPAKLEDSAVYLCASSLGLVNTEAFFGQGTRLTVV.

This clone was seen once. The genes are TRBV28 and TRBJ2-7, with TRBD1 as a possible D gene (5 bases). Looked up from germline, CDR1 is MDHEN and CDR2 is SYDVKM. The V and J ends lost 5 bases and 3 bases respectively, with 8 bases between them. The CDR3 is 12 amino acids. The CDR3 nucleotides are TGTGCCAGCAGTCAAACAGGCTACGAGCAGTACTTC. This sequence encodes CASSQTGYEQYF.

J is TRBJ2-3 and V is TRBV27; 11 bases map to TRBD2. Germline V gene data show CDR1 as MNHEY and CDR2 as SMNVEV (reference sequence). This CDR3 has 15 residues. V was pared by 3 bases and J by 5 bases, with 4 bases of the junction left unmatched. The CDR3 reads CASSFSSGGRDTQYF. The CDR3 DNA sequence: TGTGCCAGCAGTTTCTCTAGCGGGGGGCGAGATACGCAGTATTTT.

This clone turned up a few times. This chain connects TRBV4-1 to TRBJ2-1, with 11 bases lining up with TRBD2. This CDR3 comprises 17 residues. CDR1 and CDR2 (germline): MGHRA, YSYEKL. J was trimmed by 4 bases and V by 1 base; bases with no gene match: 6. The DNA for the CDR3 is TGCGCCAGCAGCCAAGGGTCTCTAGCGGGGGGATACAATGAGCAGTTCTTC. Protein product: CASSQGSLAGGYNEQFF.

This clone has more than one count but fewer than ten. The chain carries TRBV5-8 and TRBJ2-7; the D gene is possibly TRBD1 (6 bases). Germline CDR1 and CDR2: SGHTS and YDEGEE. The CDR3 covers 12 residues. CDR3 sequence: CASSFQQGTLAV. The CDR3 region has the DNA TGTGCCAGCAGCTTTCAACAGGGCACCCTAGCTGTC.

V and J are TRBV2 and TRBJ2-1; D may match TRBD1 or TRBD2 (6 bases each). Germline CDR1 and CDR2: SNHLY and FYNNEI. V dropped 6 bases and J dropped 4 bases, with 19 bases sitting between them. The CDR3 consists of 16 residues. This chain's CDR3 is CASSPDRRGAYNEQFF. In DNA, the CDR3 is TGTGCCAGCAGCCCAGACAGGAGGGGGGCATACAATGAGCAGTTCTTC.

This chain uses TRBV27 with TRBJ2-5; 8 bases line up with TRBD2. The V and J ends lost 4 bases and 2 bases, in that order; junction bases with no gene match: 9. The CDR3 extends over 16 amino acids. Germline V gene data show CDR1 as MNHEY and CDR2 as SMNVEV (reference sequence). The CDR3 loop reads CASSSNPSGGQETQYF. CDR3 nucleotides: TGTGCCAGCAGTTCGAACCCAAGCGGGGGACAAGAGACCCAGTACTTC.